The 12 T cell receptor beta chains given below trace back to one sample, sequenced in a study of human T cells and chemical hapten exposure. MiXCR, applied by TCRdb to the RACE reads, yields one record per CDR3 protein. The repertoire holds about 60,000 distinct CDR3 sequences, about 11% seen once, with approximately 4% in the top ten. The time point was: pre-sensitization, week 0. This sample's treatment: therapeutic diphenylcyclopropenone sensitization with weekly scalp DPC. The sequencing used whole blood, collected in connection with sensitization to the hapten diphenylcyclopropenone (DPC). The receptor set was obtained from a woman aged 40 to 50 with alopecia areata. Some clones in this sample may be carry-over from other donors' samples.

This clonotype turned up a few times. V and J are TRBV3-1 and TRBJ2-1, with D maybe TRBD2 (5 bases). V was pared by 3 bases and J by 8 bases, with 8 bases between. CDR1 is LGHDT, CDR2 YNNKEL, per germline (reference sequence). CDR3 length: 12 residues. Here the CDR3 reads CASSHGSDEQFF. CDR3 coding DNA: TGTGCCAGCAGCCATGGGAGCGATGAGCAGTTCTTC.

V is TRBV6-5 and J is TRBJ2-2; D might be TRBD1 (7 bases). This CDR3 spans 15 amino acids. V lost 6 bases and J lost 4, with 15 bases in between. Germline-derived CDR1 and CDR2 are MNHEY and SVGAGI. CDR3 residues: CASRRQGGVTGELFF. The CDR3 region has the DNA TGTGCCAGCAGGCGACAGGGCGGGGTCACCGGGGAGCTGTTTTTT.

The chain recombines TRBV20-1 with TRBJ2-1; D is ambiguous. This CDR3 region has 14 residues. In germline, CDR1 is DFQATT, CDR2 SNEGSKA (reference sequence). Trimming took 3 bases from V and 8 from J, leaving 17 bases between them. The CDR3 is CSARGGVPPYEQFF. The CDR3, as DNA: TGCAGTGCTAGGGGCGGAGTCCCCCCTTATGAGCAGTTCTTC.

At least ten counts were recorded for this clonotype. The J gene is TRBJ2-3, the V gene TRBV9; D is unclear. V lost 4 bases, J lost 4 bases, and 16 bases lay in between. The CDR3 sequence is 15 residues long. Per germline, CDR1 SGDLS and CDR2 YYNGEE. The CDR3 DNA reads as TGTGCCAGCAGCCCCGGACCGGCCCCTGCAGATACGCAGTATTTT. Residues: CASSPGPAPADTQYF. Full variable domain (outside the CDR3, taken from reference TRBV9 and TRBJ2-3): DSGVTQTPKHLITATGQRVTLRCSPRSGDLSVYWYQQSLDQGLQFLIQYYNGEERAKGNILERFSAQQFPDLHSELNLSSLELGDSALYFCASSPGPAPADTQYFGPGTRLTVL.

This clonotype was seen repeatedly, ten times or more. The chain couples TRBV27 to TRBJ2-7, with 7 bases fitting TRBD1. V was pared by 6 bases and J by 2 bases, with 10 bases of the junction left unmatched. CDR3 length: 15 amino acids. Germline loops: CDR1 MNHEY, CDR2 SMNVEV (reference sequence). The CDR3 loop reads CASSSPDRPTYEQYF. In DNA, the CDR3 is TGTGCCAGCAGCTCACCGGACAGGCCGACCTACGAGCAGTACTTC.

As DNA, the CDR3 is TGTGCCAGTAGGACCCCTGGGGGGAACACTGAAGCTTTCTTT. Translated, it gives CASRTPGGNTEAFF. V and J are TRBV6-5 and TRBJ1-1; weak D call: TRBD1 (5 bases). Germline CDR1 and CDR2: MNHEY and SVGAGI. The CDR3 length is 14 residues. V dropped 9 bases and J dropped 1 base, with 15 bases sitting between them.

This clonotype was seen repeatedly, ten times or more. The chain recombines TRBV11-2 with TRBJ1-1, with 8 bases that match TRBD1. J lost 0 bases, V lost 6 bases, and 9 bases had no gene match. The germline gives CDR1 SGHAT, CDR2 FQNNGV. The CDR3 length is 16 residues. The CDR3 DNA follows: TGTGCCAGCAGTTGGGACAGGCCCACTATGAACACTGAAGCTTTCTTT. Amino acids: CASSWDRPTMNTEAFF. The complete variable domain, with remaining parts taken from reference TRBV11-2 and TRBJ1-1, reads EAGVAQSPRYKIIEKRQSVAFWCNPISGHATLYWYQQILGQGPKLLIQFQNNGVVDDSQLPKDRFSAERLKGVDSTLKIQPAKLEDSAVYLCASSWDRPTMNTEAFFGQGTRLTVV.

The rearrangement joins TRBV5-5 to TRBJ1-5; TRBD1 aligns across 9 bases. V was clipped by 5 bases and J by 5 bases; unmatched bases: 5. This CDR3 contains 14 residues. Per germline, CDR1 SGHKS and CDR2 YYEKEE (reference sequence). CDR3 in amino acids: CASRTGTGYQPQHF. CDR3 in DNA: TGTGCCAGCAGAACCGGGACAGGGTATCAGCCCCAGCATTTT.

The table lists this clonotype with many counts. V is TRBV6-2 or TRBV6-3 and J is TRBJ2-7; 9 nucleotides match TRBD1. The CDR3 is 15 amino acids. J lost 5 bases, V lost 0 bases, and 5 bases had no gene match. Germline loops: CDR1 MNHEY, CDR2 SVGEGT. CDR3 coding DNA: TGTGCCAGCAGTTACTCGGAGGACAGGGGCCACGAGCAGTACTTC. Translating it yields CASSYSEDRGHEQYF.

This clonotype was seen only a few times. The chain has TRBV5-5 and TRBJ2-6; D unresolved. CDR1 is SGHKS and CDR2 is YYEKEE in the germline V gene (reference sequence). The CDR3 sequence is 16 residues long. Trimming took off 2 bases at V and 0 bases at J, with 9 bases between the two ends. CDR3 sequence reads: CASSLLAGSGANVLTF. The DNA of the CDR3 is TGTGCCAGCAGCTTATTGGCCGGCTCTGGGGCCAACGTCCTGACTTTC.

At least ten counts were recorded for this clonotype. This chain connects TRBV23-1 to TRBJ2-2; 13 nucleotides agree with TRBD2. TRBV23-1 is assigned to the ORF class and has an uncertain function. CDR3 length equals 18 residues. V was clipped by 8 bases and J by 4 bases; unmatched bases: 13. CDR3 protein: CASVIRLAGGPRTGELFF. CDR3 coding DNA: TGCGCCAGCGTAATCAGACTAGCGGGGGGCCCCCGCACCGGGGAGCTGTTTTTT.

This clonotype was picked up a small number of times. The genes are TRBV20-1 and TRBJ2-2; 11 positions agree with TRBD2. Germline V gene lookup returns CDR1 DFQATT and CDR2 SNEGSKA (reference sequence). V lost 0 bases to trimming and J lost 6 bases; unmatched junction nucleotides: 3. CDR3 length: 15 residues. CDR3 sequence reads: CSAREGTSGAGELFF. CDR3 in DNA: TGCAGTGCTAGAGAAGGGACTAGCGGAGCCGGGGAGCTGTTTTTT.